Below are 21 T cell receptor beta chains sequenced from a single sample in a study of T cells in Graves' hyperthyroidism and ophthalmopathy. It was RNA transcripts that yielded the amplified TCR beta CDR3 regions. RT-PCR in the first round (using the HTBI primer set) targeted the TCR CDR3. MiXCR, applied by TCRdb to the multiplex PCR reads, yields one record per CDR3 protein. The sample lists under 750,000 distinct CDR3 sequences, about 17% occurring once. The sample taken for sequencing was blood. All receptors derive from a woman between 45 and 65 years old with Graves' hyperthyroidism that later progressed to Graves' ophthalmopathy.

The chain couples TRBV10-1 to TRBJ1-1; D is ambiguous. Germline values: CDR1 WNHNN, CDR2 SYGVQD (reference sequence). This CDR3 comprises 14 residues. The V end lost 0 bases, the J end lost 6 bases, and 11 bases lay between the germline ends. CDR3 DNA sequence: TGCGCCAGCAGTGAGTCAATGGGTAGTGCTGAAGCTTTCTTT. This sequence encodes CASSESMGSAEAFF.

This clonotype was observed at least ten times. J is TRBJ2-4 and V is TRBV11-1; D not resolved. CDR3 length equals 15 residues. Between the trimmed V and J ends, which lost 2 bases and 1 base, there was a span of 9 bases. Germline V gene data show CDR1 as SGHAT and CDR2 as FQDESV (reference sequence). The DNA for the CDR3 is TGTGCCAGCAGCTTATTTGGAGCGGCCAAAAACATTCAGTACTTC. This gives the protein CASSLFGAAKNIQYF.

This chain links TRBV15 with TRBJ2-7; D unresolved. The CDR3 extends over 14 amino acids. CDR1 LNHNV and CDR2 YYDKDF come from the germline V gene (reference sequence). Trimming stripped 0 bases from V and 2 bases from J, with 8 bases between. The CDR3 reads CATSRDRSTYEQYF. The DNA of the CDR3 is TGTGCCACCAGCAGAGACAGAAGCACCTACGAGCAGTACTTC.

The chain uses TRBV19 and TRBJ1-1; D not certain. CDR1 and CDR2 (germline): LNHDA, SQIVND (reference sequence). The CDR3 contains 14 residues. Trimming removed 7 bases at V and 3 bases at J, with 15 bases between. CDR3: CASNKGLAYTEAFF. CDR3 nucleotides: TGTGCCAGTAATAAAGGGCTAGCGTACACTGAAGCTTTCTTT.

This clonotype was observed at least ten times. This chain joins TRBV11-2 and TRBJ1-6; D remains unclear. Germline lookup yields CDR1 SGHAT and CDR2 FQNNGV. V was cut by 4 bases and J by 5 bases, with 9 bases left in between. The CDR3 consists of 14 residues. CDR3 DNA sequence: TGTGCCAGCAGCTCTGACCAAAATAATTCACCCCTCCACTTT. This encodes CASSSDQNNSPLHF.

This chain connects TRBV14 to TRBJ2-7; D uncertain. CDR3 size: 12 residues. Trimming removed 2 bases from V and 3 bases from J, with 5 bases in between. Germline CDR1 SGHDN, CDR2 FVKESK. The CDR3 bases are TGTGCCAGCAGCCAAACCAACTACGAGCAGTACTTC. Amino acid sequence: CASSQTNYEQYF.

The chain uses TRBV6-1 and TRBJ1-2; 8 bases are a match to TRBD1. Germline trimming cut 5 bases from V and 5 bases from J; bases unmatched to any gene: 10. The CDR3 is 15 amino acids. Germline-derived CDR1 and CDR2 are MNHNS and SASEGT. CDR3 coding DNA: TGTGCCAGCAGTACCCGGACAGGGACCGGGTATGGCTACACCTTC. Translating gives CASSTRTGTGYGYTF.

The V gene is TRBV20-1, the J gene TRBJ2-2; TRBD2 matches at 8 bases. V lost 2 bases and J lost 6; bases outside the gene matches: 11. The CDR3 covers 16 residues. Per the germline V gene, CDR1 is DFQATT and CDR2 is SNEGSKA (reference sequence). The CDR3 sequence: CSARRASRGGPGELFF. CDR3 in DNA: TGCAGTGCTAGACGCGCAAGTCGGGGGGGCCCCGGGGAGCTGTTTTTT.

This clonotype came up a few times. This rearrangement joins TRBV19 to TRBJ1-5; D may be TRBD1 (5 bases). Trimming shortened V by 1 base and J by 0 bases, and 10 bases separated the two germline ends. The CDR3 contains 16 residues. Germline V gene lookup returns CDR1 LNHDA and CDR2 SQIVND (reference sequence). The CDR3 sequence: CASSIAGEASNQPQHF. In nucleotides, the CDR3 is TGTGCCAGTAGTATAGCGGGGGAAGCTAGCAATCAGCCCCAGCATTTT.

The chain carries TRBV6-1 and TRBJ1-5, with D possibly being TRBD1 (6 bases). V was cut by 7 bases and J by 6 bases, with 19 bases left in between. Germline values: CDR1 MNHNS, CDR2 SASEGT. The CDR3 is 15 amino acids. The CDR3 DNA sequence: TGTGCCAGCAAGAGGGCAAGGGGGGCCGGTCAGCCCCAGCATTTT. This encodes CASKRARGAGQPQHF.

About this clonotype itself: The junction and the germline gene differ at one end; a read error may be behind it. The CDR3 sequence: CSVEAPGQEIDTQYF. In nucleotides, the CDR3 is TGTAGCGTTGAAGCTCCGGGACAGGAGATAGATACGCAGTATTTT. The chain employs TRBV29-1 and TRBJ2-3; 8 nucleotides match TRBD1. The CDR3 runs 15 residues. Germline lookup yields CDR1 SQVTM and CDR2 ANQGSEA.

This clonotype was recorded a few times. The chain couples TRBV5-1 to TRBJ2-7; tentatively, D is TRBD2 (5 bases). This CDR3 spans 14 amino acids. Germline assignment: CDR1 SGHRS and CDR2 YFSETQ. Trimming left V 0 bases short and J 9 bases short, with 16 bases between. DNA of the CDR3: TGCGCCAGCAGCTTGGTTGCGGAACAAAGCGGGCAGTACTTC. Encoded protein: CASSLVAEQSGQYF.

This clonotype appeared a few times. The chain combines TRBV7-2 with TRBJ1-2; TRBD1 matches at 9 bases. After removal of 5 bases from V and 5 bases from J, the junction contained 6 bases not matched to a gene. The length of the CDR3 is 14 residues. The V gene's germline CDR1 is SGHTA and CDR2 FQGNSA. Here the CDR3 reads CASSPTGGAYGYTF. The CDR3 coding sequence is TGTGCCAGCAGCCCAACAGGGGGCGCATATGGCTACACCTTC.

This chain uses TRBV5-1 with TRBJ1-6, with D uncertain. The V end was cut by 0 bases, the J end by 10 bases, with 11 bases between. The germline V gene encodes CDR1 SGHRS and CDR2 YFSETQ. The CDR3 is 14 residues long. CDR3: CASSLESRESPLHF. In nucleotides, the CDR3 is TGCGCCAGCAGCTTGGAAAGCAGAGAGTCACCCCTCCACTTT. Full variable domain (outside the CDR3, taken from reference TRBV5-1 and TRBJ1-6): KAGVTQTPRYLIKTRGQQVTLSCSPISGHRSVSWYQQTPGQGLQFLFEYFSETQRNKGNFPGRFSGRQFSNSRSEMNVSTLELGDSALYLCASSLESRESPLHFGNGTRLTVT.

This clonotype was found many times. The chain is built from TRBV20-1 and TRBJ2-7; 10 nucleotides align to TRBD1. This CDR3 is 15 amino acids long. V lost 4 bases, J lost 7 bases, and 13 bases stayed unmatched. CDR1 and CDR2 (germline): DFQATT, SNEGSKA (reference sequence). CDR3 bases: TGCAGTGCTACTTCACCGGGACAGGGGCATCTGGAGCAGTACTTC. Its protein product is CSATSPGQGHLEQYF.

The DNA of the CDR3 is TGTGCCAGCTCACCATCCACCTTGTACGAGCAGTACTTC. Its translation: CASSPSTLYEQYF. The V gene is TRBV18, the J gene TRBJ2-7; D is uncertain. Trimming removed 2 bases at V and 4 bases at J, with 9 bases between. This CDR3 spans 13 amino acids. Germline values: CDR1 KGHSH, CDR2 LQKENI.

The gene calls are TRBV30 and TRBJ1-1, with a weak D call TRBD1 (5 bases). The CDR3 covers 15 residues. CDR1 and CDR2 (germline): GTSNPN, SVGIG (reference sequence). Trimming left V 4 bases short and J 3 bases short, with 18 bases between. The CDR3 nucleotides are TGTGCCTGGAACGACGGGGACCCCAGGGACACTGAAGCTTTCTTT. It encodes CAWNDGDPRDTEAFF.

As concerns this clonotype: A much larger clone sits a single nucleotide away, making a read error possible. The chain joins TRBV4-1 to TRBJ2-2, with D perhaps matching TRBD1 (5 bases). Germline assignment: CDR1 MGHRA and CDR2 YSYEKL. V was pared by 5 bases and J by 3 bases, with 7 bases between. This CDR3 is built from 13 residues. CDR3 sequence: CASSTRDTGELFF. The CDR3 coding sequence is TGCGCCAGCAGCACCAGGGACACCGGGGAGCTGTTTTTT.

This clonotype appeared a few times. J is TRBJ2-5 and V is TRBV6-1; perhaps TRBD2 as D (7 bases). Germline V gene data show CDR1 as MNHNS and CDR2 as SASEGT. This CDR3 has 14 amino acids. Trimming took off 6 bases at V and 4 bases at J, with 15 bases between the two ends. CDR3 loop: CASRGGAKVETQYF. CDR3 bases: TGTGCCAGCAGGGGGGGGGCTAAGGTAGAGACCCAGTACTTC.

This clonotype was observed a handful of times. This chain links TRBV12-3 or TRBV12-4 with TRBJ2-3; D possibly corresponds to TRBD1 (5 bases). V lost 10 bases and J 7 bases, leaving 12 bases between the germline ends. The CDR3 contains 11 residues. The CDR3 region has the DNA TGTGCCATAGGGGTTGGTAATACGCAGTATTTT. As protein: CAIGVGNTQYF.

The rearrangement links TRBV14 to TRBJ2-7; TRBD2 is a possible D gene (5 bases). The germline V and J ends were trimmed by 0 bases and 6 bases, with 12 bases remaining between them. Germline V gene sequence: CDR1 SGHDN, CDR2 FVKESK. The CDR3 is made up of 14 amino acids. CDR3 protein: CASSQDLAGREQYF. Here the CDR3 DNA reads TGTGCCAGCAGCCAAGATTTGGCGGGCCGCGAGCAGTACTTC.